This TCR beta chain was documented in a study of technical replicates of blood from a handful of donors. Some clones are missing from TCRdb's copy, which holds only in-frame ones; the method was immunoSEQ multiplex PCR. Of 60,000 to 85,000 clones listed, 85% to 95% are singletons. This sequence was found in a human donor in good health. The specimen was T cells isolated from PBMCs.

The CDR3 is CASSPGGGARGYTF. The CDR3 DNA reads TGTGCCAGCAGCCCTGGCGGGGGGGCGCGCGGCTACACCTTC. The rearrangement links TRBV5-8 to TRBJ1-2, with D possibly being TRBD1 (6 bases). This CDR3 has 14 residues. Germline V CDR1 and CDR2: SGHTS, YDEGEE. The germline V and J ends were trimmed by 4 bases and 8 bases, with 18 bases remaining between them.